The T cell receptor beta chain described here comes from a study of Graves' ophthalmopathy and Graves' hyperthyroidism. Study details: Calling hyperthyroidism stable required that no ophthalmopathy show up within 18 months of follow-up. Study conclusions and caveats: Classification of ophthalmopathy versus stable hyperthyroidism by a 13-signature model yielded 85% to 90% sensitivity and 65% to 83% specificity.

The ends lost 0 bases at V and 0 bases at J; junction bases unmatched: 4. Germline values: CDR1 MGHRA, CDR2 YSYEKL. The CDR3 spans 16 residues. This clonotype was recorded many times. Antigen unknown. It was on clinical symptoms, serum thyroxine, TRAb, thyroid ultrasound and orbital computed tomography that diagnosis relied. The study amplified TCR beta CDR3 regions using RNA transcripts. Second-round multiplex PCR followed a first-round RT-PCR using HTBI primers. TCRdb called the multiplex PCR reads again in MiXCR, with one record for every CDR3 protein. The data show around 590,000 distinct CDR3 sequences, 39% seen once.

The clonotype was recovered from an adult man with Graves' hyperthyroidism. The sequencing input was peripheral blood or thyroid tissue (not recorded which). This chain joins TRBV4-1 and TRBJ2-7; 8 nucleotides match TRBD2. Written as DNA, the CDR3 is TGCGCCAGCAGCCAAGATGAGGCGGGAGGCTCCTACGAGCAGTACTTC. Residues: CASSQDEAGGSYEQYF.